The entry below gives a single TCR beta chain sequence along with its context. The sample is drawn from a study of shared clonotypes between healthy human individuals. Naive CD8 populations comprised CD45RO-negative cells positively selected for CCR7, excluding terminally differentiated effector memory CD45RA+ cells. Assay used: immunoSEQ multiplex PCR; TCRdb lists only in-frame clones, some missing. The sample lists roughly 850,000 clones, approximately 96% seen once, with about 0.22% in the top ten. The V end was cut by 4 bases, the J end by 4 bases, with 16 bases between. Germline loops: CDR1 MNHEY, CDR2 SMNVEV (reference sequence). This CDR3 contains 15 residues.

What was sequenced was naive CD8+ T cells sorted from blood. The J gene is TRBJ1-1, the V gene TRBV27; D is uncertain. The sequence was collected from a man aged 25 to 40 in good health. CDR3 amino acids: CASSSLHTLVTEAFF. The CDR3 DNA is TGTGCCAGCAGTTCCCTGCATACGCTGGTCACTGAAGCTTTCTTT.